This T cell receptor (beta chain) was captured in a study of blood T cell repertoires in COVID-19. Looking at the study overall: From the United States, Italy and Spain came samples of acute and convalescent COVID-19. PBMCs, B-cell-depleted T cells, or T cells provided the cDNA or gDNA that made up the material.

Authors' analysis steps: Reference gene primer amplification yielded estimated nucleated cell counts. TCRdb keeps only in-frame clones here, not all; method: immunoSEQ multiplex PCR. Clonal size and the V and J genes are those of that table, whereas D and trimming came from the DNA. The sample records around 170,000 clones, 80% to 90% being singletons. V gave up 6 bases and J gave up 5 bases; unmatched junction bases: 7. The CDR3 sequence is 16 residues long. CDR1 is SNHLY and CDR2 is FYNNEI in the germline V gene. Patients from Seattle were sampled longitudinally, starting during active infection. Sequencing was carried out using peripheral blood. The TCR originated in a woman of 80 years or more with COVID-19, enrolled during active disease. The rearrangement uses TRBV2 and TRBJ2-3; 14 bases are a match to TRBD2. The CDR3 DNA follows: TGTGCCAGCAGCCCCGGACTAGCGGGGGGAGAAGATACGCAGTATTTT. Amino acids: CASSPGLAGGEDTQYF.